These T cell receptor beta chains were read from a single sample in a study of T cells after yellow fever vaccination. Each CDR3 protein is one row after TCRdb ran MiXCR on the 5' RACE reads. The sample yields 100,000 to 150,000 distinct CDR3 sequences, about 8.4% seen once. The starting material was CD8+ T cells sorted from PBMCs, obtained on the day of the yellow fever booster vaccination. These receptors were collected from a man between 18 and 29 years old who received the YFV17D yellow fever vaccine. CDR3s include the opening cysteine and the closing phenylalanine or tryptophan. The order of the fields is J gene, V gene, clone size, D gene, CDR3 protein, CDR3 DNA. D genes are given only for firm matches. Only some rows state a clone size, as once, few, many or a class for expanded clones.

TRBJ1-6,TRBV6-1,NA,NA,CASSANYSPLHF,TGTGCCAGCAGTGCGAACTATTCACCCCTCCACTTT
TRBJ2-7,TRBV20-1,NA,TRBD1,CSVRDRGYEQYF,TGCAGTGTTCGCGACAGGGGTTACGAGCAGTACTTC
TRBJ2-7,TRBV6-5,few,TRBD1,CASTLRQGSYEQYF,TGTGCCAGCACCTTAAGACAGGGCTCCTACGAGCAGTACTTC
TRBJ1-2,TRBV19,few,NA,CARARTYDANYGYTF,TGTGCCAGAGCACGGACTTATGATGCTAACTATGGCTACACCTTC
TRBJ2-3,TRBV20-1,many,NA,CSARAVDTQYF,TGCAGTGCTAGGGCGGTGGATACGCAGTATTTT
TRBJ2-1,TRBV4-3,many,NA,CASSQDEIANEQFF,TGCGCCAGCAGCCAAGATGAGATAGCCAATGAGCAGTTCTTC
TRBJ2-3,TRBV12-3/TRBV12-4,few,NA,CAVDAPGSSTDTQYF,TGTGCCGTGGACGCCCCCGGGTCTAGCACAGATACGCAGTATTTT
TRBJ1-2,TRBV5-6,NA,NA,CASSLDVDYGYTF,TGTGCCAGCAGCTTGGATGTTGACTATGGCTACACCTTC
TRBJ2-7,TRBV28,few,NA,CASRDIAYEQYF,TGTGCCAGCAGGGACATAGCCTACGAGCAGTACTTC
TRBJ2-7,TRBV5-1,NA,NA,CASQVWGGNEQYF,TGCGCCAGTCAGGTGTGGGGGGGCAACGAGCAGTACTTC
TRBJ2-1,TRBV7-3,few,TRBD2,CASSLPGTSTYNEQFF,TGTGCCAGCAGCCTACCCGGGACTAGCACTTACAATGAGCAGTTCTTC
TRBJ2-4,TRBV5-5,NA,TRBD1,CASSFEPGTGKNIQYF,TGTGCCAGCAGCTTCGAACCCGGGACAGGGAAAAACATTCAGTACTTC
TRBJ1-1,TRBV5-6,NA,NA,CASSTASEAFF,TGTGCCAGCAGCACCGCATCGGAAGCTTTCTTT
TRBJ2-3,TRBV4-3,few,NA,CASSQDFPSSDTQYF,TGCGCCAGCAGCCAAGATTTCCCCAGCTCAGATACGCAGTATTTT
TRBJ2-1,TRBV5-1,many,NA,CASLIKRASSYNEQFF,TGCGCCAGCCTCATCAAGCGGGCTAGCTCCTACAATGAGCAGTTCTTC
TRBJ1-5,TRBV4-1,NA,NA,CASSQVGGENQPQHF,TGCGCCAGCAGCCAAGTAGGGGGAGAAAATCAGCCCCAGCATTTT
TRBJ1-1,TRBV15,NA,NA,CATSGDLVEAFF,TGTGCCACCAGCGGCGACTTGGTTGAAGCTTTCTTT
TRBJ1-2,TRBV5-4,NA,NA,CASWTVGHYGYTF,TGTGCCAGTTGGACGGTCGGGCACTATGGCTACACCTTC
TRBJ1-1,TRBV11-2,few,TRBD1,CASSFSGGQVGTEAFF,TGTGCCAGCAGCTTTTCAGGGGGTCAGGTTGGCACTGAAGCTTTCTTT
TRBJ2-6,TRBV5-1,NA,TRBD2,CASSLEFHPGGDSGANVLTF,TGCGCCAGCAGCTTAGAGTTCCACCCGGGGGGTGACTCTGGGGCCAACGTCCTGACTTTC
TRBJ2-7,TRBV3-1,NA,NA,CASSPQPHIHEQYF,TGTGCCAGCAGCCCACAACCACACATCCACGAGCAGTACTTC
TRBJ2-1,TRBV4-1,few,NA,CASSQEPLRHPFRDEQFF,TGCGCCAGCAGCCAAGAGCCCCTGAGGCACCCCTTTAGGGATGAGCAGTTCTTC
TRBJ2-1,TRBV18,NA,TRBD1,CASSSGQGRGNEQFF,TGTGCCAGCTCCTCGGGACAGGGAAGGGGCAATGAGCAGTTCTTC
TRBJ1-1,TRBV7-9,few,TRBD1,CASSFSGQGRTEAFF,TGTGCCAGCAGCTTTTCGGGACAGGGAAGGACTGAAGCTTTCTTT
TRBJ2-1,TRBV6-5,few,NA,CASSYVKGTYNEQFF,TGTGCCAGCAGTTACGTTAAGGGAACTTACAATGAGCAGTTCTTC
TRBJ2-1,TRBV5-6,few,NA,CASTRSNEQFF,TGTGCCAGCACCCGAAGCAATGAGCAGTTCTTC
TRBJ1-2,TRBV12-3/TRBV12-4,few,TRBD1,CASSFRDRENYGYTF,TGTGCCAGCAGTTTTCGGGACAGGGAAAACTATGGCTACACCTTC
TRBJ1-5,TRBV28,NA,NA,CASSTWEGDNQPQHF,TGTGCCAGCAGTACCTGGGAGGGGGACAATCAGCCCCAGCATTTT
TRBJ1-1,TRBV10-3,few,NA,CAISAGMNTEAFF,TGTGCCATCAGTGCAGGGATGAACACTGAAGCTTTCTTT
TRBJ2-6,TRBV3-1,NA,NA,CASSPWGTGANVLTF,TGTGCCAGCAGCCCGTGGGGGACTGGGGCCAACGTCCTGACTTTC
TRBJ2-5,TRBV20-1,few,NA,CSARPAQEETQYF,TGCAGTGCTAGACCAGCCCAGGAAGAGACCCAGTACTTC
TRBJ2-3,TRBV12-3/TRBV12-4,NA,NA,CATGGSDTQYF,TGTGCCACCGGAGGGTCAGATACGCAGTATTTT
TRBJ1-1,TRBV7-8,few,NA,CASSLALVGGGTEAFF,TGTGCCAGCAGCTTAGCGCTGGTAGGGGGTGGCACTGAAGCTTTCTTT
TRBJ2-2,TRBV20-1,NA,NA,CSARPRNRVLNTGELFF,TGCAGTGCTAGACCAAGAAACAGGGTCTTGAACACCGGGGAGCTGTTTTTT
TRBJ2-1,TRBV20-1,few,NA,CSALQRADNNEQFF,TGCAGTGCTCTCCAGCGGGCGGACAACAATGAGCAGTTCTTC
TRBJ2-1,TRBV7-2,few,NA,CASSLIQGSYEQFF,TGTGCCAGCAGTCTTATACAGGGTAGCTATGAGCAGTTCTTC
TRBJ2-1,TRBV4-1,few,NA,CASGHNEQFF,TGCGCCAGCGGACACAATGAGCAGTTCTTC
TRBJ2-5,TRBV2,NA,NA,CASKAGTQYF,TGTGCCTCAAAGGCCGGGACCCAGTACTTC
TRBJ2-7,TRBV29-1,NA,TRBD1,CSVLDRLQYF,TGCAGCGTTCTGGACAGGTTGCAGTACTTC
TRBJ2-3,TRBV9,few,TRBD2,CASSLSGGTFTDTQYF,TGTGCCAGCAGCTTAAGCGGGGGGACCTTCACAGATACGCAGTATTTT